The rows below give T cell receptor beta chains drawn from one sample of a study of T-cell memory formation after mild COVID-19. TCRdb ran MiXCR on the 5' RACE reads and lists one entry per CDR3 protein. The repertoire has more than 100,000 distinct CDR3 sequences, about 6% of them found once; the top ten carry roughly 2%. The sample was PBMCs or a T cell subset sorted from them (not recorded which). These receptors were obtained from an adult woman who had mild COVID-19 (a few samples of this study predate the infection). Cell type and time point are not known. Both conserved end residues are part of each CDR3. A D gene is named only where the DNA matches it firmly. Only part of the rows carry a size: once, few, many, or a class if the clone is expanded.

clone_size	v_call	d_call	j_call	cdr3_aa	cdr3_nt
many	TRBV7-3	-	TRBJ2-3	CASSGGTSDLSTDTQYF	TGTGCCAGCAGCGGAGGGACTTCCGACCTTAGCACAGATACGCAGTATTTT
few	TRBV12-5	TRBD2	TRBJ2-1	CASGSAGVPVEQFF	TGTGCTAGTGGCTCAGCGGGAGTCCCCGTTGAGCAGTTCTTC
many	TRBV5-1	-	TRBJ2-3	CASSRGSDTQYF	TGCGCCAGCAGCCGGGGATCAGATACGCAGTATTTT
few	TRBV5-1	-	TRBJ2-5	CASSFGGQGETQYF	TGCGCCAGCAGCTTCGGGGGCCAAGGGGAGACCCAGTACTTC
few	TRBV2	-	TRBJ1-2	CASGTLRYGYTF	TGTGCCAGCGGGACACTTCGCTATGGCTACACCTTC
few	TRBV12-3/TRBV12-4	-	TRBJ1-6	CASSFGQMNSPLHF	TGTGCCAGCAGTTTTGGGCAGATGAATTCACCCCTCCACTTT
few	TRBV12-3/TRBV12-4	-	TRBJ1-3	CASSFGRRRSSGNTIYF	TGTGCCAGCAGTTTCGGGCGCAGGAGAAGCTCTGGAAACACCATATATTTT
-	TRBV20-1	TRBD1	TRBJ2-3	CSAPGTGGRDTQYF	TGCAGTGCTCCCGGGACAGGGGGGAGAGATACGCAGTATTTT
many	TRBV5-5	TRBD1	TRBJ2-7	CASSYGTATRYEQYF	TGTGCCAGCAGCTATGGGACAGCTACCCGCTACGAGCAGTACTTC
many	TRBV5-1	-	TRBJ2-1	CASRPPSSYEQFF	TGCGCCAGCAGGCCACCTAGCAGCTATGAGCAGTTCTTC
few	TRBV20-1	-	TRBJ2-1	CSARDLRTYNEQFF	TGCAGTGCTAGAGATCTGCGGACTTACAATGAGCAGTTCTTC
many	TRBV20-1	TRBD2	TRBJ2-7	CSATGLAGGYEQYF	TGCAGTGCTACGGGACTAGCGGGAGGGTACGAGCAGTACTTC
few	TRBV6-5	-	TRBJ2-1	CASKQGLASNEQFF	TGTGCCAGCAAACAAGGGCTAGCCAGTAATGAGCAGTTCTTC
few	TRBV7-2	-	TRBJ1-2	CASSLGLLGGYGYTF	TGTGCCAGCAGCTTAGGACTTTTGGGAGGATATGGCTACACCTTC
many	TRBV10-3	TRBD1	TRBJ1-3	CAISGTGISGNTIYF	TGTGCCATCAGTGGGACAGGGATCTCTGGAAACACCATATATTTT
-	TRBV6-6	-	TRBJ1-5	CASSYSEGDVYSNQPQHF	TGTGCCAGCAGTTACTCAGAAGGGGACGTTTATAGCAATCAGCCCCAGCATTTT
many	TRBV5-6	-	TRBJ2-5	CASGNGGTQYF	TGTGCCAGCGGGAACGGAGGGACCCAGTACTTC
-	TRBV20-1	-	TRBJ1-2	CSAPDYGYTF	TGCAGTGCCCCCGACTATGGCTACACCTTC
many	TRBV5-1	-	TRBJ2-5	CASSGVDTRETQYF	TGCGCCAGCAGCGGGGTGGACACTCGCGAGACCCAGTACTTC
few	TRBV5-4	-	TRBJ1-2	CASSLDPGGYGYTF	TGTGCCAGCAGCTTGGATCCGGGGGGCTATGGCTACACCTTC
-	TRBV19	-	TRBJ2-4	CASSIVPVNTINIQYF	TGTGCCAGTAGTATAGTGCCAGTGAACACCATAAACATTCAGTACTTC
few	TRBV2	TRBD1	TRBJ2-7	CASNGRGNYEQYF	TGTGCCAGCAATGGCAGGGGGAACTACGAGCAGTACTTC
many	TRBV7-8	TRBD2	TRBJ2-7	CASSPGTSGGAVYEQYF	TGTGCCAGCAGCCCAGGGACTAGCGGGGGGGCGGTTTACGAGCAGTACTTC
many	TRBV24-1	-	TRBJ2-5	CATSDASVQGETQYF	TGTGCCACCAGTGACGCTAGCGTCCAAGGGGAGACCCAGTACTTC
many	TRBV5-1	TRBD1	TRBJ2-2	CASSPRQGGTGELFF	TGCGCCAGCAGCCCTCGACAGGGGGGGACCGGGGAGCTGTTTTTT
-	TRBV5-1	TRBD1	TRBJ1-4	CASSSVGTGVEKLFF	TGCGCCAGCAGCTCGGTAGGGACAGGGGTTGAAAAACTGTTTTTT
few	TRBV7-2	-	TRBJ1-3	CASGRGGTWSGNTIYF	TGTGCCAGCGGGAGAGGAGGGACTTGGTCTGGAAACACCATATATTTT
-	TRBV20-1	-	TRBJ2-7	CSARGFSRPYEQYF	TGCAGTGCTAGAGGGTTCTCGCGGCCCTACGAGCAGTACTTC
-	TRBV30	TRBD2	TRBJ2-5	CAWTLPGTSAGSETQYF	TGTGCCTGGACTCTCCCGGGGACTAGCGCTGGGTCAGAGACCCAGTACTTC
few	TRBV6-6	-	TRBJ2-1	CASSYEGLAYNEQFF	TGTGCCAGCAGTTACGAGGGCCTCGCCTACAATGAGCAGTTCTTC
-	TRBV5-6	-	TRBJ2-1	CASSLQSGLNEQFF	TGTGCCAGCAGCTTGCAATCGGGCCTCAATGAGCAGTTCTTC
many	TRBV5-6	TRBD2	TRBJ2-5	CASSHTLAGGRGRKTQYF	TGTGCCAGCAGTCACACCCTAGCGGGGGGGCGGGGAAGGAAGACCCAGTACTTC
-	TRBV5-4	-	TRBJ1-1	CASSLAGSMNTEAFF	TGTGCCAGCAGCTTGGCGGGCAGCATGAACACTGAAGCTTTCTTT
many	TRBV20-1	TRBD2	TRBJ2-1	CSSSPGLAVGEQFF	TGCTCCTCCTCACCGGGACTAGCGGTCGGTGAGCAGTTCTTC
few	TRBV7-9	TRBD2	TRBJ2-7	CASSSIRTSGKVFEQYF	TGTGCCAGCAGCTCCATTCGGACTAGCGGGAAGGTATTTGAGCAGTACTTC
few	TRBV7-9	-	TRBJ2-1	CASRPRRVAAGSYNEQFF	TGTGCCAGCAGACCTCGTCGGGTAGCGGCTGGATCCTACAATGAGCAGTTCTTC
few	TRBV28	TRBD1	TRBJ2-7	CASTLRQGSYEQYF	TGTGCCAGCACCCTGAGACAGGGCTCCTACGAGCAGTACTTC
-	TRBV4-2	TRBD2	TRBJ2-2	CASSQDGGVAGELFF	TGTGCCAGCAGCCAAGATGGGGGGGTGGCCGGGGAGCTGTTTTTT
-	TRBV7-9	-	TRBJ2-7	CASSLGGSNYEQYF	TGTGCCAGCAGCTTAGGAGGGTCTAACTACGAGCAGTACTTC
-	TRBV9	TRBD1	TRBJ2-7	CASSLSGTVSYEQYF	TGTGCCAGCAGCCTCTCCGGGACAGTCTCCTACGAGCAGTACTTC
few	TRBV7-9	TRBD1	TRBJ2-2	CASSPRQGARTGELFF	TGTGCCAGCAGTCCCCGACAGGGGGCGCGGACCGGGGAGCTGTTTTTT
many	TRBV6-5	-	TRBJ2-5	CASSHQPQETQYF	TGTGCCAGCAGTCACCAACCACAAGAGACCCAGTACTTC
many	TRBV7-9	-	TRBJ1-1	CASSLLGVAEAFF	TGTGCCAGCAGCTTATTGGGGGTAGCTGAAGCTTTCTTT
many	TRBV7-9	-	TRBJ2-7	CASSSLGGEQYF	TGTGCCAGCAGCTCCCTTGGGGGCGAGCAGTACTTC
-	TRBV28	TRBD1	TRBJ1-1	CASTPLPGQGVINTEAFF	TGTGCCAGCACCCCATTGCCGGGACAGGGTGTCATAAACACTGAAGCTTTCTTT
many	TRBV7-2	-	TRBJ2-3	CASSFSTDTQYF	TGTGCCAGCAGCTTTAGCACAGATACGCAGTATTTT
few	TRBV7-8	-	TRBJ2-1	CASSIVRARGTNEQFF	TGTGCCAGCAGCATAGTGAGGGCTCGCGGGACGAATGAGCAGTTCTTC
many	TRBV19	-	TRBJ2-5	CASTDRKGNTETQYF	TGTGCCAGTACAGACCGAAAGGGGAACACGGAGACCCAGTACTTC
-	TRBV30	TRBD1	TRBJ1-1	CAFLGQGNTEAFF	TGTGCCTTCCTGGGACAGGGGAACACTGAAGCTTTCTTT
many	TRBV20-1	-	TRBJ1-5	CSARVRAGNQPQHF	TGCAGTGCTAGAGTTAGAGCCGGGAATCAGCCCCAGCATTTT
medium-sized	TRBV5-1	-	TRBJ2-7	CASNPGGFYEQYF	TGCGCCAGCAACCCCGGGGGATTTTACGAGCAGTACTTC
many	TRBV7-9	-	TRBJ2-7	CASSASGATEEQYF	TGTGCCAGCAGCGCTTCTGGGGCGACAGAAGAGCAGTACTTC
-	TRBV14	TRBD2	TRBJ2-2	CASSQGRTRDTGELFF	TGTGCCAGCAGCCAAGGCCGGACTAGAGACACCGGGGAGCTGTTTTTT
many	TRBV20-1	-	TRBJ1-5	CSALRDQGRGQPQHF	TGCAGTGCACTCCGGGACCAGGGCCGGGGGCAGCCCCAGCATTTT
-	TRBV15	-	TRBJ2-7	CATTNAGFSYEQYF	TGTGCCACCACCAACGCCGGGTTTTCCTACGAGCAGTACTTC
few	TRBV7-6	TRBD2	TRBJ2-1	CASSSLPGLAENNEQFF	TGTGCCAGCAGCTCGCTTCCGGGACTAGCGGAGAACAATGAGCAGTTCTTC
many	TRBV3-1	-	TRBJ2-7	CASSQEVGEQYF	TGTGCCAGCAGCCAAGAAGTCGGGGAGCAGTACTTC
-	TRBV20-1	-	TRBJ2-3	CSAERNTQYF	TGCAGTGCAGAACGAAATACGCAGTATTTT
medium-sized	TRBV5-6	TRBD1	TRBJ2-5	CASSAQGVETQYF	TGTGCCAGCAGCGCACAGGGGGTCGAGACCCAGTACTTC
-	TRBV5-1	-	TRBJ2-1	CASSQPSPAPSSYNEQFF	TGCGCCAGCAGCCAACCGTCGCCGGCCCCGAGCTCCTACAATGAGCAGTTCTTC